One and the same sample provided the 32 T cell receptor beta chains below, sequenced in a study of T cells expressing NK-cell markers. TCRdb reanalyzed the 5' RACE reads and collapses them to one entry per CDR3 protein, without DNA. This table holds 250,000 to 300,000 distinct CDR3 sequences. Sequencing was performed on blood T cells: a sorted CD56 or NKG2C T cell subset, CD4+ or CD8+ T cells, or bulk PBMC T cells (not recorded which). Source of these receptors: a man younger than 35 in good health.

The chain combines TRBV5-1 with TRBJ2-7; TCRdb reports TRBD1, a call that lacks DNA to check it against. The CDR3 loop spans 14 amino acids. Germline loops: CDR1 SGHRS, CDR2 YFSETQ. The CDR3: CASSLLTGDYEQYF.

The rearrangement links TRBV10-1 to TRBJ1-1. Germline V gene data show CDR1 as WNHNN and CDR2 as SYGVQD (reference sequence). The length of the CDR3 is 13 residues. CDR3 sequence reads: CASSGSGNTEAFF.

V and J are TRBV10-3 and TRBJ2-6; TCRdb names TRBD1, which stays unverified in the absence of DNA. The length of the CDR3 is 14 residues. CDR1 is ENHRY, CDR2 SYGVKD, per germline. This CDR3 is CAIMGQGGANVLTF.

V usage is TRBV10-3 and J usage is TRBJ2-3. Germline assignment: CDR1 ENHRY and CDR2 SYGVKD. This CDR3 spans 15 amino acids. The CDR3 here is CAISESGSSTDTQYF.

V gene TRBV5-1 combines with J gene TRBJ2-2. The CDR3 length is 15 residues. Germline values: CDR1 SGHRS, CDR2 YFSETQ. The CDR3 sequence: CASSLGREYTGELFF. The full variable domain, rest sourced from reference TRBV5-1 and TRBJ2-2, is KAGVTQTPRYLIKTRGQQVTLSCSPISGHRSVSWYQQTPGQGLQFLFEYFSETQRNKGNFPGRFSGRQFSNSRSEMNVSTLELGDSALYLCASSLGREYTGELFFGEGSRLTVL.

The rearrangement links TRBV3-1 to TRBJ2-5. This CDR3 is built from 13 residues. Germline CDR1 and CDR2: LGHDT and YNNKEL (reference sequence). The CDR3: CASSPDFEETQYF.

CDR3 loop: CASSPLNWGNNQPQHF. The chain is built from TRBV6-2 or TRBV6-3 and TRBJ1-5; TCRdb proposes TRBD1, but this gene call is untestable without DNA. The germline V gene has CDR1 MNHEY and CDR2 SVGEGT. The CDR3 extends over 16 amino acids.

The V and J genes are TRBV30 and TRBJ2-5; checking the TCRdb D call of TRBD2 is not possible without DNA. The CDR3 contains 15 residues. The V gene's germline CDR1 is GTSNPN and CDR2 SVGIG (reference sequence). The CDR3 region is CAFGGRGLGGETQYF.

This rearrangement joins TRBV29-1 to TRBJ2-1; the D call from TCRdb, TRBD1, cannot be confirmed without DNA. The CDR3 is 15 residues long. Germline V gives CDR1 SQVTM, CDR2 ANQGSEA. The CDR3 protein is CSATPRGGKMNEQFF.

The chain uses TRBV20-1 and TRBJ1-4; TCRdb reports TRBD1, a call that lacks DNA to check it against. The germline gives CDR1 DFQATT, CDR2 SNEGSKA (reference sequence). The CDR3 covers 14 residues. CDR3 sequence reads: CRATRGSRNEKLFF.

V is TRBV12-3 or TRBV12-4 and J is TRBJ1-6; absent DNA, TCRdb's TRBD1 call cannot be checked. The length of the CDR3 is 13 residues. The CDR3 loop reads CASGQGGNSPLHF.

The gene calls are TRBV5-6 and TRBJ2-1. This CDR3 is 11 amino acids long. Germline CDR1 reads SGHDT; CDR2 reads YYEEEE. The CDR3 here is CASSQKSEQFF.

This chain joins TRBV15 and TRBJ2-1; the D call of TRBD2 rests on TCRdb alone, since no DNA is present to check it. Per the germline V gene, CDR1 is LNHNV and CDR2 is YYDKDF (reference sequence). CDR3 size: 16 residues. CDR3 region: CATSRDAAGGYNEQFF.

V usage is TRBV20-1 and J usage is TRBJ1-1; the TCRdb call, TRBD1, lacks DNA for checking. Germline CDR1 is DFQATT and CDR2 is SNEGSKA (reference sequence). The CDR3 is made up of 14 amino acids. CDR3 protein: CSAQRTGMNTEAFF.

J is TRBJ2-3 and V is TRBV5-1. This CDR3 has 15 residues. CDR1 is SGHRS and CDR2 is YFSETQ in the germline V gene. The CDR3: CASSFRRRSTDTQYF.

The gene calls are TRBV6-5 and TRBJ2-3; TCRdb selects TRBD2, and the lack of DNA leaves this call unchecked. CDR3 size: 17 residues. CDR1 and CDR2 (germline): MNHEY, SVGAGI. The CDR3 spells CASSYSTGRENGDTQYF.

This sequence joins TRBV29-1 and TRBJ2-1; TCRdb selects TRBD1, and the lack of DNA leaves this call unchecked. The CDR3 spans 13 residues. Germline loops: CDR1 SQVTM, CDR2 ANQGSEA. The chain's CDR3 is CSVYRQGNSEQFF.

The chain employs TRBV18 and TRBJ2-3; TCRdb indicates TRBD1, and absent DNA this call remains unverified. CDR3 length: 18 amino acids. Germline V gene data show CDR1 as KGHSH and CDR2 as LQKENI. CDR3 region: CASSPLRTGMSTTDTQYF.

The rearrangement links TRBV20-1 to TRBJ2-2; TCRdb lists TRBD2, though no DNA is available to test this call. The CDR3 length is 16 residues. Germline lookup yields CDR1 DFQATT and CDR2 SNEGSKA (reference sequence). The CDR3 loop is CSARLAGSGYTGELFF.

The gene calls are TRBV29-1 and TRBJ2-1; with no DNA, the TCRdb D assignment of TRBD2 cannot be verified. Germline CDR1 and CDR2: SQVTM and ANQGSEA. This CDR3 has 13 residues. CDR3 in amino acids: CSVGTSRYNEQFF.

The chain uses TRBV5-5 and TRBJ2-1; with no DNA, the TCRdb D assignment of TRBD1 cannot be verified. The CDR3 runs 14 residues. Germline loops: CDR1 SGHKS, CDR2 YYEKEE (reference sequence). The CDR3 loop is CASSRQGSWNEQFF.

The rearrangement links TRBV12-3 or TRBV12-4 to TRBJ1-4; the TRBD1 assignment by TCRdb is unverifiable without DNA. The CDR3 runs to 16 residues. CDR3 protein: CASSITTGSPNEKLFF.

The genes are TRBV9 and TRBJ2-3; TCRdb gives TRBD2 as the D gene, but with no DNA this cannot be confirmed. The germline V gene has CDR1 SGDLS and CDR2 YYNGEE. The CDR3 has 15 amino acids. CDR3 protein: CASSVVGSGTDTQYF.

The V call is TRBV29-1, the J call TRBJ2-3; TCRdb calls TRBD1, which cannot be checked without DNA. The CDR3 has 17 residues. The germline V gene has CDR1 SQVTM and CDR2 ANQGSEA. Here the CDR3 reads CSAIGLGDRGGTDTQYF.

The chain carries TRBV9 and TRBJ2-7; lacking DNA, the TRBD1 call made by TCRdb goes unchecked. The V gene's germline CDR1 is SGDLS and CDR2 YYNGEE. This CDR3 contains 14 residues. CDR3 in amino acids: CASSVGQMNYEQYF.

The J gene is TRBJ2-5, the V gene TRBV21-1; TCRdb designates TRBD2, a call that cannot be tested without DNA. TRBV21-1 is a pseudogene locus. This CDR3 comprises 17 residues. This CDR3 is CASSSYPRLELQETQYF.

The rearrangement uses TRBV4-3 and TRBJ2-1. Germline assignment: CDR1 LGHNA and CDR2 YSLEER. The CDR3 loop spans 13 amino acids. The CDR3 sequence: CASSQIARGIQFF.

The CDR3 sequence is CSARDPFGAGGSGYNEQFF. The J gene is TRBJ2-1, the V gene TRBV20-1; TCRdb picks TRBD2, but there is no DNA to check that call. The germline gives CDR1 DFQATT, CDR2 SNEGSKA (reference sequence). This CDR3 comprises 19 residues.

V is TRBV4-3 and J is TRBJ2-5; TCRdb's D gene call, TRBD2, goes unchecked for lack of DNA. This CDR3 contains 13 residues. Per germline, CDR1 LGHNA and CDR2 YSLEER. CDR3 sequence: CASSAGRRETQYF.

This chain links TRBV6-5 with TRBJ2-3; TCRdb lists TRBD1, though no DNA is available to test this call. The CDR3 totals 11 residues. Germline CDR1 reads MNHEY; CDR2 reads SVGAGI. CDR3 sequence reads: CASIRGDTQYF.

This chain connects TRBV5-1 to TRBJ2-2; TCRdb calls TRBD2, which cannot be checked without DNA. Germline values: CDR1 SGHRS, CDR2 YFSETQ. The CDR3 runs 16 residues. The chain's CDR3 is CASSPGGLTNTGELFF.

The V gene is TRBV12-3 or TRBV12-4, the J gene TRBJ1-3; without DNA, the TCRdb call of TRBD1 cannot be checked. The CDR3 sequence is 18 residues long. The CDR3 reads CASSLSPLGRKEGNTIYF.